The rows below give T cell receptor beta chains drawn from one sample of a study of technical replicates of blood from several donors. Assay used: immunoSEQ multiplex PCR; TCRdb lists only in-frame clones, some missing. This sample has approximately 79,000 clones; approximately 97% occur once, and the top ten carry about 0.29%. Sequencing was performed on T cells isolated from PBMCs. Receptor source: a human donor in good health. Each CDR3 is given with its conserved first and last residue. A D gene is named only where the DNA matches it firmly. Some rows mark clone size as missing; the rest say once, few, many or name a class of expanded clone.

.	TRBV6-1	.	10	TRBJ1-1	TGTGCCAGCAGTGAATCCAGAGCTTTCTTT	CASSESRAFF
.	TRBV27	.	13	TRBJ2-1	TGTGCCAGCAGTTTATCCCTCCACAATGAGCAGTTCTTC	CASSLSLHNEQFF
.	TRBV9	.	15	TRBJ2-7	TGTGCCAGCAGCGTAGAAGACAGTACTACCTACGAGCAGTACTTC	CASSVEDSTTYEQYF
TRBD1	TRBV12-5	.	15	TRBJ1-3	TGTGCTAGTGGTTTGGGACAGGGGTCTGGAAACACCATATATTTT	CASGLGQGSGNTIYF
.	TRBV15	once	16	TRBJ2-7	TGTGCCACCAGCAGAGATAATGGGGCGGATACCTACGAGCAGTACTTC	CATSRDNGADTYEQYF
.	TRBV11-1	.	13	TRBJ1-2	TGTGCCAGCAGCTTAGATGGCATCTATGGCTACACCTTC	CASSLDGIYGYTF
.	TRBV19	.	13	TRBJ2-5	TGTGCCAGTAGTGTAACAAGGGGAGAGACCCAGTACTTC	CASSVTRGETQYF
TRBD1	TRBV13	.	16	TRBJ2-7	TGTGCCAGCAGCCTAAGACAGGGCTCCGCACCCTACGAGCAGTACTTC	CASSLRQGSAPYEQYF
.	TRBV11-2	.	14	TRBJ2-1	TGTGCCAGCAGCTTAACTACTAGTTACAATGAGCAGTTCTTC	CASSLTTSYNEQFF
.	TRBV25-1	.	14	TRBJ1-1	TGTGCCAGCAGTGAATCAGGGTATAACACTGAAGCTTTCTTT	CASSESGYNTEAFF
.	TRBV5-6	.	14	TRBJ1-2	TGTGCCAGCAGCTTGGGCCCAGTTGACTATGGCTACACCTTC	CASSLGPVDYGYTF
.	TRBV4-3	.	14	TRBJ1-1	TGCGCCAGCAGCCAAGAATTCCAGAACACTGAAGCTTTCTTT	CASSQEFQNTEAFF
TRBD2	TRBV4-1	.	14	TRBJ2-3	TGCGCCAGCAGGCGGGAGGGGTTCACAGATACGCAGTATTTT	CASRREGFTDTQYF
.	TRBV7-9	.	13	TRBJ2-7	TGTGCCAGCAGCTTACTACAGGGTGGCGAGCAGTACTTC	CASSLLQGGEQYF
.	TRBV27	.	13	TRBJ1-1	TGTGCCAGCAGTTTAAACCGACAGACTGAAGCTTTCTTT	CASSLNRQTEAFF
TRBD2	TRBV13	.	17	TRBJ2-3	TGTGCCAGCAGCCCTCAAGGACTAGCGGAGTCCACAGATACGCAGTATTTT	CASSPQGLAESTDTQYF
.	TRBV29-1	.	14	TRBJ2-5	TGCAGCGTTGACCTAGGACAGCTTCAAGAGACCCAGTACTTC	CSVDLGQLQETQYF
.	TRBV6-5	.	15	TRBJ2-7	TGTGCCAGCAGTTACATGGGGGCCAGAGTCTACGAGCAGTACTTC	CASSYMGARVYEQYF
.	TRBV28	.	15	TRBJ1-3	TGTGCCAGCAGTTCAGGACAATCCTCTGGAAACACCATATATTTT	CASSSGQSSGNTIYF
TRBD2	TRBV7-3	.	16	TRBJ2-2	TGTGCCAGCAGCTTTGGACTAGCGGGAGCTTCCGGGGAGCTGTTTTTT	CASSFGLAGASGELFF
.	TRBV6-6	once	14	TRBJ2-5	TGTGCCAGCAGTTACGTGGGGGCATTGGAGACCCAGTACTTC	CASSYVGALETQYF
.	TRBV15	once	12	TRBJ2-1	TGTGCCACCAGAGAAGGAGGCGATGAGCAGTTCTTC	CATREGGDEQFF
.	TRBV30	.	15	TRBJ1-5	TGTGCCTGGAGTGTACTAGGGAAAGGGAATCAGCCCCAGCATTTT	CAWSVLGKGNQPQHF
.	TRBV7-8	.	14	TRBJ2-7	TGTGCCAGCAGCTCCCCCGTAGGGAGCTACGAGCAGTACTTC	CASSSPVGSYEQYF
TRBD1	TRBV19	once	15	TRBJ2-7	TGTGCCAGTGGACAGGCCGGTTGGGGAGCCTACGAGCAGTACTTC	CASGQAGWGAYEQYF
TRBD1	TRBV7-8	.	15	TRBJ1-1	TGTGCCAGCAGTCCGGGACAGCTCTTTAACACTGAAGCTTTCTTT	CASSPGQLFNTEAFF
TRBD2	TRBV9	.	15	TRBJ2-7	TGTGCCAGCAGTAAGGCCGGGACTAGCGTCCACGAGCAGTACTTC	CASSKAGTSVHEQYF
.	TRBV13	.	11	TRBJ2-7	TGTGCCAGCAGCTTAGATCGCGAGCAGTACTTC	CASSLDREQYF
.	TRBV4-3	.	14	TRBJ2-3	TGCGCCAGCAGCCGGTTAACAGGGACAGATACGCAGTATTTT	CASSRLTGTDTQYF
.	TRBV11-3	.	14	TRBJ1-4	TGTGCCAGCAGCTTAGATACAGGGCCCGAAAAACTGTTTTTT	CASSLDTGPEKLFF
.	TRBV5-3	.	20	TRBJ2-3	TGTGCCAGAAGTCCAACCCTGCAGGGGCTCATACGGGATCTCACAGATACGCAGTATTTT	CARSPTLQGLIRDLTDTQYF
TRBD2	TRBV15	.	16	TRBJ2-5	TGTGCCACCACCGAGGGTTTAGCGGGAGGTCAAGAGACCCAGTACTTC	CATTEGLAGGQETQYF
.	TRBV18	.	15	TRBJ2-1	TGTGCCAGCTCACCTAGCGGCAGCTCCTACAATGAGCAGTTCTTC	CASSPSGSSYNEQFF
.	TRBV30	.	12	TRBJ1-5	TGTGCCTGGAACAGGGTTAATCAGCCCCAGCATTTT	CAWNRVNQPQHF
TRBD2	TRBV7-2	.	16	TRBJ2-3	TGTGCCAGCACCCGAGGGCTAGCGGGAGAGAGGGATACGCAGTATTTT	CASTRGLAGERDTQYF
.	TRBV11-2	.	13	TRBJ2-7	TGTGCCAGCAGCTTTGACAGCTCCTACGAGCAGTACTTC	CASSFDSSYEQYF
.	TRBV18	.	14	TRBJ2-5	TGTGCCAGCTCACTTACCGCAGGGGTAGAGACCCAGTACTTC	CASSLTAGVETQYF
TRBD1	TRBV27	.	14	TRBJ2-2	TGTGCCAGCAGTTTAGACAGGGTAGCCGGGGAGCTGTTTTTT	CASSLDRVAGELFF
TRBD2	TRBV28	.	18	TRBJ2-7	TGTGCCAGCAGTTCCCCCTCGACTAGCGGGAGGGCTGAACCCGAGCAGTACTTC	CASSSPSTSGRAEPEQYF
TRBD2	TRBV6-5	once	15	TRBJ2-2	TGTGCCAGCAGCCCAGGACTAGCGGGCCCCGGGGAGCTGTTTTTT	CASSPGLAGPGELFF
.	TRBV2	.	13	TRBJ2-3	TGTGCCAGCAGCCCGGGGAGGACAGATACGCAGTATTTT	CASSPGRTDTQYF
.	TRBV5-1	.	14	TRBJ1-2	TGCGCCAGCAGCTCAATGGGGGCGGAGAATGGCTACACCTTC	CASSSMGAENGYTF
TRBD2	TRBV6-7	.	15	TRBJ2-7	TGTGCCAGCAGCGATGGACTAGCGGGAGGTTCTTGGCAGTACTTC	CASSDGLAGGSWQYF
.	TRBV15	few	16	TRBJ1-4	TGTGCCACCAGAGATAGTACAGGGTTCTACCTTGAAAAACTGTTTTTT	CATRDSTGFYLEKLFF
TRBD2	TRBV27	.	16	TRBJ2-1	TGTGCCAGCAGTCCACTCTCCTCTAGCGGGGCTTTGAAGCAGTTCTTC	CASSPLSSSGALKQFF
.	TRBV30	.	14	TRBJ2-5	TGTGCCTGGAGTGCGGGTGGGTACCAAGAGACCCAGTACTTC	CAWSAGGYQETQYF
.	TRBV10-3	.	12	TRBJ1-2	TGTGCCATCAGTGAGGGAGGGTTCGGCTACACCTTC	CAISEGGFGYTF
TRBD2	TRBV28	.	15	TRBJ2-2	TGTGCCAGCAGTTTAGTGCCGGGACTAGTGGGGGAGCTGTTTTTT	CASSLVPGLVGELFF
.	TRBV2	.	11	TRBJ2-2	TGTGCCAGCAAGAGCACCGGGGAGCTGTTTTTT	CASKSTGELFF
TRBD1	TRBV5-6	.	15	TRBJ2-5	TGTGCCAGCAGAGGCCGGGACAGGGGCCAAGAGACCCAGTACTTC	CASRGRDRGQETQYF
.	TRBV6-5	once	16	TRBJ2-1	TGTGCCAGCAGTTACAGTATCGGGACAAAATCCAATGAGCAGTTCTTC	CASSYSIGTKSNEQFF
.	TRBV21-1	.	15	TRBJ1-4	TGTGCCAGCAGCCTACACCGGGACTCCTGTGAAAAACTGTTTTTT	CASSLHRDSCEKLFF
TRBD1	TRBV11-2	once	12	TRBJ1-1	TGTGCCAGCAGGGCCGGGACAGGGGCTGTTTTCTTT	CASRAGTGAVFF
TRBD2	TRBV6-1	.	21	TRBJ2-5	TGTGCCAGCAGTGAATGGGCCCGTCAGCGGGAGGTCCCTACATTCCAAGAGACCCAGTACTTC	CASSEWARQREVPTFQETQYF
.	TRBV27	.	15	TRBJ1-1	TGTGCCAGCAGTTTATCGGCAGAACAGAACACTGAAGCTTTCTTT	CASSLSAEQNTEAFF